The clone carrying this T cell receptor (beta chain) was detected a few times. Its antigen is not identified. The data belong to a study of T cells after yellow fever vaccination. Findings and limits, study-wide: Weaker overall was a secondary response that nonetheless peaked faster, on day 5 versus 15.

The study made its TCR cDNA through 5'RACE template switching. That step introduced a universal primer site along with UMIs. TCRdb called the 5' RACE reads again in MiXCR, with one record for every CDR3 protein. The sample contains around 320,000 distinct CDR3 sequences, approximately 11% of which appear only once. Trimming left V 1 base short and J 6 bases short, with 13 bases between. CDR1 is SEHNR and CDR2 is FQNEAQ in the germline V gene (reference sequence). This CDR3 is 16 amino acids long. This receptor was taken from a man aged 18 to 30 who received the YFV17D yellow fever vaccine. The chain carries TRBV7-9 and TRBJ1-6; the D is unclear. Sequenced here: CD4+ T cells sorted from PBMCs, sampled 45 days after the yellow fever booster vaccination. The CDR3 nucleotides read TGTGCCAGCAGCTTAGTCCCCGCCAAGGGTAATTCACCCCTCCACTTT. It codes for CASSLVPAKGNSPLHF.